The 11 T cell receptor beta chains below come from one sample, sequenced in a study of pediatric ulcerative colitis. Sequencing was performed with immunoSEQ multiplex PCR; in TCRdb, only in-frame clones are kept and a portion is missing. This table holds tens of thousands of clones, roughly 70% found once. The rectum was sampled with one to two pinch biopsies at colonoscopy. Sequenced input: gut tissue. The receptors stem from a boy aged 5 to 17 with severe ulcerative colitis.

The sample holds a few counts of this clone. The V gene is TRBV2, the J gene TRBJ1-1; the match to TRBD1 covers 9 bases. The CDR3 loop spans 15 amino acids. The J segment lost 1 base and the V segment lost 4 bases, leaving 4 bases of the junction unmatched. The germline gives CDR1 SNHLY, CDR2 FYNNEI. CDR3 bases: TGTGCCAGCAGTGTCCGGACAGGGGCGAACACTGAAGCTTTCTTT. Its protein product is CASSVRTGANTEAFF.

The V gene is TRBV28, the J gene TRBJ2-7; 9 bases agree with TRBD1. The CDR3 totals 13 residues. The V gene's germline CDR1 is MDHEN and CDR2 SYDVKM. V was clipped by 11 bases and J by 6 bases; unmatched bases: 11. The CDR3 DNA follows: TGTGCCGGCAAACCACAGGGGGCGGTCGAGCAGTACTTC. Residues: CAGKPQGAVEQYF. Based on the CDR3 plus reference TRBV28 and TRBJ2-7, the full variable domain is DVKVTQSSRYLVKRTGEKVFLECVQDMDHENMFWYRQDPGLGLRLIYFSYDVKMKEKGDIPEGYSVSREKKERFSLILESASTNQTSMYLCAGKPQGAVEQYFGPGTRLTVT.

The chain has TRBV5-6 and TRBJ2-2; 9 bases match TRBD1. Per the germline V gene, CDR1 is SGHDT and CDR2 is YYEEEE. The CDR3 is 14 amino acids. V was pared by 4 bases and J by 7 bases, with 5 bases of the junction left unmatched. The CDR3 nucleotides read TGTGCCAGCAGCCAGGGACAGGGCGGCGGGGAGCTGTTTTTT. Protein sequence: CASSQGQGGGELFF. Using reference TRBV5-6 and TRBJ2-2 for the parts outside the CDR3, the full variable domain is DAGVTQSPTHLIKTRGQQVTLRCSPKSGHDTVSWYQQALGQGPQFIFQYYEEEERQRGNFPDRFSGHQFPNYSSELNVNALLLGDSALYLCASSQGQGGGELFFGEGSRLTVL.

V is TRBV5-6 and J is TRBJ2-7, with 9 positions matching TRBD1. The CDR3 has 15 residues. Germline values: CDR1 SGHDT, CDR2 YYEEEE. The V segment lost 4 bases and the J segment 3 bases; nucleotides outside the gene matches: 8. CDR3 coding DNA: TGTGCCAGCAGCCGAAACCCGGGACAGGGCTACGAGCAGTACTTC. Protein product: CASSRNPGQGYEQYF.

The V gene is TRBV28, the J gene TRBJ2-1; the D is unclear. Trimming took off 2 bases at V and 4 bases at J, with 9 bases between the two ends. The CDR3 length is 14 residues. Germline-derived CDR1 and CDR2 are MDHEN and SYDVKM. This CDR3 reads CASSLGTVYNEQFF. CDR3 DNA sequence: TGTGCCAGCAGTTTAGGAACGGTGTACAATGAGCAGTTCTTC.

The chain links TRBV18 to TRBJ2-5; 8 bases are a match to TRBD2. This CDR3 is built from 15 residues. Germline loops: CDR1 KGHSH, CDR2 LQKENI. The J segment lost 1 base and the V segment lost 4 bases, leaving 5 bases of the junction unmatched. DNA of the CDR3: TGTGCCAGCTCACTTCTAGCGGGCCCCCAAGAGACCCAGTACTTC. Translation: CASSLLAGPQETQYF.

This clone appeared a few times. This rearrangement joins TRBV7-9 to TRBJ1-6, with D possibly matching TRBD1 (6 bases). Germline V gene data show CDR1 as SEHNR and CDR2 as FQNEAQ (reference sequence). V shed 2 bases and J shed 5 bases, with 7 bases lying between them. CDR3 length: 14 residues. This chain's CDR3 is CASSLSGDNSPLHF. In nucleotides, the CDR3 is TGTGCCAGCAGCTTATCAGGGGATAATTCACCCCTCCACTTT.

V usage is TRBV6-5 and J usage is TRBJ1-1; 10 nucleotides agree with TRBD1. Trimming took 2 bases from V and 3 from J; bases not matched to a gene: 3. Germline V CDR1 and CDR2: MNHEY, SVGAGI. This CDR3 comprises 15 residues. The CDR3 coding sequence is TGTGCCAGCAGTTACGGGGACAGGGGATACACTGAAGCTTTCTTT. As protein: CASSYGDRGYTEAFF.

This clone was observed a few times. The rearrangement uses TRBV27 and TRBJ2-7; 10 bases are a match to TRBD1. Unmatched junction bases numbered 5, after V lost 6 bases and J lost 6 bases. The CDR3 is made up of 13 amino acids. Looked up from germline, CDR1 is MNHEY and CDR2 is SMNVEV (reference sequence). The CDR3 DNA reads TGTGCCAGCAGCCAAGACAGGGGGCGCGAGCAGTACTTC. Encoded protein: CASSQDRGREQYF.

The chain has TRBV12-1 and TRBJ1-4; the listed D gene, TRBD1, was not tested against the DNA. TRBV12-1 is annotated as a pseudogene. There are 16 residues in the CDR3. The DNA for the CDR3 is TGTGCCAGCAGCGAATATAGGGGGCGCCACCATGAAAAACTGTTTTTT. Encoded protein: CASSEYRGRHHEKLFF.

CDR3 nucleotides: TGTGCCAGCAGCTTGGGGACTAGTGGGGGGGCTGAGCAGTTCTTC. The encoded protein is CASSLGTSGGAEQFF. V is TRBV5-6 and J is TRBJ2-1; tentatively, D is TRBD2 (7 bases). Trimming left V 0 bases short and J 9 bases short, with 16 bases between. Per the germline V gene, CDR1 is SGHDT and CDR2 is YYEEEE. The CDR3 sequence is 15 residues long.